One sample yielded the 20 T cell receptor beta chains listed below, sequenced in a study of blood T cell repertoires in COVID-19. The protocol was immunoSEQ multiplex PCR, while the TCRdb copy is restricted to in-frame clones and leaves out a portion. The data contain about 210,000 clones, 70% to 90% of them seen just once; the ten biggest clones take up 3.5% to 4.5%. The sequenced sample was PBMCs or T cells enriched from blood (not recorded which). The receptor source for this set is a woman aged 40 to 50 with acute COVID-19.

The rearrangement uses TRBV5-1 and TRBJ2-2, with 7 bases that match TRBD1. After removal of 2 bases from V and 5 bases from J, the junction contained 9 bases not matched to a gene. Germline loops: CDR1 SGHRS, CDR2 YFSETQ. This CDR3 is built from 16 residues. For the CDR3, the DNA is TGCGCCAGCAGCTTATTTGAGGGGGCGAGAACCGGGGAGCTGTTTTTT. It specifies CASSLFEGARTGELFF. The full variable domain, with the rest looked up from reference TRBV5-1 and TRBJ2-2, is KAGVTQTPRYLIKTRGQQVTLSCSPISGHRSVSWYQQTPGQGLQFLFEYFSETQRNKGNFPGRFSGRQFSNSRSEMNVSTLELGDSALYLCASSLFEGARTGELFFGEGSRLTVL.

J is TRBJ2-1 and V is TRBV7-6; possible D gene TRBD2, 5 bases. Germline V gene lookup returns CDR1 SGHVS and CDR2 FNYEAQ. The V end was cut by 6 bases, the J end by 10 bases, with 22 bases between. CDR3 length equals 15 residues. The CDR3 bases are TGTGCCAGCAGGGCCAGGAGAGGGTCCCTAGGCGAGCAGTTCTTC. This sequence encodes CASRARRGSLGEQFF.

This CDR3 reads CASSQARGGNEQFF. The CDR3 nucleotides read TGTGCCAGCAGCCAAGCCAGGGGTGGGAATGAGCAGTTCTTC. This chain links TRBV14 with TRBJ2-1; D is perhaps TRBD1 (6 bases). The CDR3 is made up of 14 amino acids. V was pared by 1 base and J by 7 bases, with 11 bases between. Germline-derived CDR1 and CDR2 are SGHDN and FVKESK.

The chain has TRBV7-9 and TRBJ1-1, with D perhaps matching TRBD1 (5 bases). Germline loops: CDR1 SEHNR, CDR2 FQNEAQ (reference sequence). The length of the CDR3 is 16 residues. Trimming left V 2 bases short and J 4 bases short, with 17 bases between. For the CDR3, the DNA is TGTGCCAGCAGCTTATGGGAGCGGGACGTTGTCACTGAAGCTTTCTTT. It encodes CASSLWERDVVTEAFF. Filled out from reference TRBV7-9 and TRBJ1-1, the complete variable domain reads DTGVSQNPRHKITKRGQNVTFRCDPISEHNRLYWYRQTLGQGPEFLTYFQNEAQLEKSRLLSDRFSAERPKGSFSTLEIQRTEQGDSAMYLCASSLWERDVVTEAFFGQGTRLTVV.

The chain recombines TRBV18 with TRBJ1-5; possibly TRBD1 for D (5 bases). Germline CDR1 and CDR2: KGHSH and LQKENI. The germline V and J ends were trimmed by 3 bases and 0 bases, with 15 bases remaining between them. This CDR3 has 17 residues. Written as DNA, the CDR3 is TGTGCCAGCTCACCTTTACCGGGGGTAAATAGCAATCAGCCCCAGCATTTT. The encoded protein is CASSPLPGVNSNQPQHF.

This clone appeared a single time. The chain is built from TRBV5-1 and TRBJ1-2, with 11 bases matching TRBD1. Germline V gene sequence: CDR1 SGHRS, CDR2 YFSETQ. The CDR3 spans 14 residues. J gave up 9 bases and V 4 bases, and 8 bases lay outside the gene matches. The CDR3 sequence: CASSPRTGGGRYTF. In DNA, the CDR3 is TGCGCCAGCAGCCCGAGGACAGGGGGCGGCCGCTACACCTTC.

J is TRBJ2-2 and V is TRBV11-3, with 8 bases matching TRBD2. The CDR3 length is 14 residues. CDR1 is SGHNT and CDR2 is YENEEA in the germline V gene. The trim removed 5 bases at V and 5 bases at J, leaving 4 bases unmatched. In nucleotides, the CDR3 is TGTGCCAGCAGCCCCGGGACTAGAACCGGGGAGCTGTTTTTT. The encoded protein is CASSPGTRTGELFF.

The V gene is TRBV28, the J gene TRBJ1-1, with D perhaps matching TRBD1 (5 bases). Germline CDR1 MDHEN, CDR2 SYDVKM. V lost 8 bases and J lost 2, with 15 bases in between. This CDR3 comprises 14 residues. The DNA of the CDR3 is TGTGCCAGCGGGTCCAGGGTGGAAAACACTGAAGCTTTCTTT. It encodes CASGSRVENTEAFF.

The genes are TRBV10-3 and TRBJ1-1, with D uncertain. This CDR3 is built from 14 residues. The germline V and J ends were trimmed by 2 bases and 0 bases, with 7 bases remaining between them. Per the germline V gene, CDR1 is ENHRY and CDR2 is SYGVKD. CDR3 bases: TGTGCCATCAGTGAGCCCTCTTTGAACACTGAAGCTTTCTTT. It encodes CAISEPSLNTEAFF.

This clone appeared once. This chain joins TRBV14 and TRBJ2-1, with TRBD2 matching 9 bases. The V segment lost 2 bases and the J segment 10 bases; nucleotides outside the gene matches: 0. This CDR3 comprises 12 residues. Germline V gene lookup returns CDR1 SGHDN and CDR2 FVKESK. CDR3 nucleotides: TGTGCCAGCAGCCAAACTAGCGGGGAGCAGTTCTTC. It is translated as CASSQTSGEQFF.

The CDR3 loop reads CATSLGGTGGNQPQHF. CDR3 nucleotide sequence: TGTGCCACCTCATTAGGGGGGACAGGGGGCAATCAGCCCCAGCATTTT. This chain uses TRBV24-1 with TRBJ1-5, with TRBD1 matching over 10 bases. V gave up 9 bases and J gave up 2 bases; unmatched junction bases: 9. Germline CDR1 and CDR2: KGHDR and SFDVKD. The CDR3 has 16 amino acids.

The V call is TRBV6-5, the J call TRBJ1-5, with 7 bases lining up with TRBD1. Germline CDR1 is MNHEY and CDR2 is SVGAGI. The CDR3 spans 14 residues. J gave up 4 bases and V 2 bases, and 2 bases lay outside the gene matches. The CDR3 DNA is TGTGCCAGCAGTTACACAGGGGAAAATCAGCCCCAGCATTTT. Translation: CASSYTGENQPQHF.

The V and J genes are TRBV7-6 and TRBJ2-7; TRBD1 is a possible D gene (6 bases). Germline CDR1 reads SGHVS; CDR2 reads FNYEAQ. The V end was cut by 1 base, the J end by 4 bases, with 11 bases between. CDR3 length: 14 amino acids. The CDR3 DNA is TGTGCCAGCAGCTTAGAGGGGGTGGGGTACGAGCAGTACTTC. This encodes CASSLEGVGYEQYF.

The rearrangement joins TRBV9 to TRBJ2-5, with TRBD2 matching over 9 bases. V shed 3 bases, J shed 4 bases, and the junction held 7 bases outside the gene matches. The germline gives CDR1 SGDLS, CDR2 YYNGEE. This CDR3 comprises 15 residues. For the CDR3, the DNA is TGTGCCAGCAGCGCTAGCGGGAACGCGGGAGAGACCCAGTACTTC. Translation: CASSASGNAGETQYF.

V is TRBV19 and J is TRBJ1-2; D is possibly TRBD1 (5 bases). Trimming stripped 7 bases from V and 8 bases from J, with 17 bases between. In germline, CDR1 is LNHDA, CDR2 SQIVND (reference sequence). This CDR3 has 13 residues. CDR3: CASTPLGGEGYTF. CDR3 coding DNA: TGTGCCAGTACCCCACTGGGGGGAGAGGGCTACACCTTC.

This clone was detected only once. The chain combines TRBV5-4 with TRBJ2-5; no firm D call. The CDR3 has 13 amino acids. Trimming removed 2 bases at V and 3 bases at J, with 8 bases between. Germline-derived CDR1 and CDR2 are SGHNT and YYREEE (reference sequence). The CDR3: CASSFLTEETQYF. CDR3 DNA sequence: TGTGCCAGCAGCTTTTTAACAGAAGAGACCCAGTACTTC.

The genes are TRBV18 and TRBJ2-1; tentatively, D is TRBD2 (6 bases). From germline, CDR1 is KGHSH and CDR2 LQKENI. Trimming stripped 6 bases from V and 10 bases from J, with 16 bases between. The CDR3 sequence is 13 residues long. The CDR3 nucleotides read TGTGCCAGCTCTCCTAGGACTACCAGAGAGCAGTTCTTC. Translated, it gives CASSPRTTREQFF. The variable domain in full, with the rest retrieved from reference TRBV18 and TRBJ2-1, is NAGVMQNPRHLVRRRGQEARLRCSPMKGHSHVYWYRQLPEEGLKFMVYLQKENIIDESGMPKERFSAEFPKEGPSILRIQQVVRGDSAAYFCASSPRTTREQFFGPGTRLTVL.

V usage is TRBV7-8 and J usage is TRBJ2-5; TRBD2 is a possible D gene (6 bases). This CDR3 is built from 15 residues. Germline V gene sequence: CDR1 SGHVS, CDR2 FQNEAQ. Between the trimmed V and J ends, which lost 3 bases and 5 bases, there was a span of 16 bases. CDR3 sequence: CASSFGASGGETQYF. Written as DNA, the CDR3 is TGTGCCAGCAGCTTCGGGGCCTCTGGGGGGGAGACCCAGTACTTC.

The rearrangement uses TRBV7-2 and TRBJ2-5, with a tentative D call TRBD1 (8 bases). The V gene's germline CDR1 is SGHTA and CDR2 FQGNSA. Between the trimmed V and J ends, which lost 5 bases and 7 bases, there was a span of 20 bases. This CDR3 spans 15 amino acids. The DNA of the CDR3 is TGTGCCAGCAGCCAACAGGGGGGGCTAAGGGGGACCCAGTACTTC. It is translated as CASSQQGGLRGTQYF.

This chain links TRBV5-1 with TRBJ2-2; 7 positions agree with TRBD1. V lost 3 bases to trimming and J lost 0 bases; unmatched junction nucleotides: 8. From germline, CDR1 is SGHRS and CDR2 YFSETQ. This CDR3 region has 17 residues. CDR3 nucleotides: TGCGCCAGCAGCTACCAAACAGGGGCCGCGAACACCGGGGAGCTGTTTTTT. Its translation is CASSYQTGAANTGELFF.